Each of the 26 T cell receptor beta chains below was sequenced from the same sample in a study of glioma-infiltrating T cells after dendritic cell vaccination. Clones were read by immunoSEQ multiplex PCR, and TCRdb kept only the in-frame ones, dropping some. This repertoire shows about 95,000 clones, around 85% found once; its top ten account for roughly 2.9%. The sequenced sample was blood, obtained before dendritic cell vaccination. The receptors were sampled from a human donor with glioblastoma.

The chain couples TRBV6-6 to TRBJ1-5, with no clear D. CDR1 is MNHNY, CDR2 SVGAGI, per germline (reference sequence). The V end lost 2 bases, the J end lost 1 base, and 9 bases lay between the germline ends. This CDR3 spans 15 amino acids. The CDR3: CASSYEGGSNQPQHF. The CDR3 bases are TGTGCCAGCAGTTACGAGGGTGGGAGCAATCAGCCCCAGCATTTT.

This chain joins TRBV10-2 and TRBJ2-3; 8 nucleotides agree with TRBD2. V lost 1 base to trimming and J lost 3 bases; unmatched junction nucleotides: 6. Germline V gene data show CDR1 as WSHSY and CDR2 as SAAADI. The CDR3 contains 16 residues. CDR3 in amino acids: CASSEWERGRTDTQYF. In nucleotides, the CDR3 is TGCGCCAGCAGTGAGTGGGAGCGGGGGCGAACAGATACGCAGTATTTT.

This sequence joins TRBV5-6 and TRBJ1-6; TRBD1 is a possible D gene (6 bases). Per the germline V gene, CDR1 is SGHDT and CDR2 is YYEEEE. V was trimmed by 0 bases and J by 8 bases, leaving 9 bases between them. The length of the CDR3 is 14 residues. In DNA form, the CDR3 reads TGTGCCAGCAGCTTGGCAGGGGAGTATTCACCCCTCCACTTT. This gives the protein CASSLAGEYSPLHF.

The chain employs TRBV7-2 and TRBJ2-5, with 12 positions matching TRBD2. V dropped 5 bases and J dropped 5; count of bases not matched to a gene: 9. The CDR3 spans 16 residues. In germline, CDR1 is SGHTA, CDR2 FQGNSA. The CDR3 spells CASSLRLAGVSETQYF. In nucleotides, the CDR3 is TGTGCCAGCAGCCTCCGACTAGCGGGAGTGAGTGAGACCCAGTACTTC.

This chain connects TRBV19 to TRBJ1-5, with a possible D match to TRBD1 (5 bases). Germline values: CDR1 LNHDA, CDR2 SQIVND (reference sequence). Trimming shortened V by 3 bases and J by 2 bases, and 23 bases separated the two germline ends. The CDR3 length is 19 residues. The CDR3: CASSIAGGWAGRGNQPQHF. DNA of the CDR3: TGTGCCAGTAGTATTGCCGGGGGGTGGGCAGGGAGGGGCAATCAGCCCCAGCATTTT.

The V and J genes are TRBV5-1 and TRBJ2-7; tentatively, D is TRBD2 (6 bases). Between the trimmed V and J ends, which lost 6 bases and 0 bases, there was a span of 16 bases. Germline V gene data show CDR1 as SGHRS and CDR2 as YFSETQ. The CDR3 runs to 15 residues. The CDR3 region has the DNA TGCGCCAGCAATCCGGGGGAGGCCTACTCCTACGAGCAGTACTTC. This gives the protein CASNPGEAYSYEQYF. The whole variable domain, filled in from reference TRBV5-1 and TRBJ2-7, reads KAGVTQTPRYLIKTRGQQVTLSCSPISGHRSVSWYQQTPGQGLQFLFEYFSETQRNKGNFPGRFSGRQFSNSRSEMNVSTLELGDSALYLCASNPGEAYSYEQYFGPGTRLTVT.

This chain connects TRBV9 to TRBJ2-1; TRBD1 is a possible D gene (5 bases). The CDR3 has 16 residues. V shed 0 bases and J shed 7 bases, with 17 bases lying between them. Germline loops: CDR1 SGDLS, CDR2 YYNGEE. The CDR3 nucleotides read TGTGCCAGCAGCGTAGAAAGTAGCCTACAGGATAATGAGCAGTTCTTC. It is translated as CASSVESSLQDNEQFF.

The chain has TRBV10-1 and TRBJ2-7, with a weak D call TRBD2 (6 bases). V dropped 8 bases and J dropped 4 bases, with 12 bases sitting between them. The V gene's germline CDR1 is WNHNN and CDR2 SYGVQD (reference sequence). This CDR3 is 12 amino acids long. The DNA for the CDR3 is TGCGCCAGCGGGGACTCGATGTACGAGCAGTACTTC. Encoded protein: CASGDSMYEQYF.

The J gene is TRBJ1-5, the V gene TRBV23-1; TRBD1 might be the D (6 bases). TRBV23-1 has ORF status, its function being uncertain. There are 17 residues in the CDR3. With 4 bases removed from V and 5 bases from J, the gap between germline ends came to 21 bases. The chain's CDR3 is CASSLNGGRPPHQPQHF. The CDR3 DNA reads as TGCGCCAGCAGTCTCAATGGGGGCAGGCCTCCTCATCAGCCCCAGCATTTT.

The chain is built from TRBV5-6 and TRBJ2-3, with 7 bases matching TRBD2. This CDR3 spans 15 amino acids. CDR1 is SGHDT and CDR2 is YYEEEE in the germline V gene. J was trimmed by 0 bases and V by 3 bases; bases with no gene match: 4. In nucleotides, the CDR3 is TGTGCCAGCAGCTGGGGGGGGGTAAGCACAGATACGCAGTATTTT. Its translation: CASSWGGVSTDTQYF. Together with reference TRBV5-6 and TRBJ2-3, the CDR3 gives the full variable domain: DAGVTQSPTHLIKTRGQQVTLRCSPKSGHDTVSWYQQALGQGPQFIFQYYEEEERQRGNFPDRFSGHQFPNYSSELNVNALLLGDSALYLCASSWGGVSTDTQYFGPGTRLTVL.

The V call is TRBV5-6, the J call TRBJ2-5; 8 bases line up with TRBD2. V shed 4 bases, J shed 2 bases, and the junction held 10 bases outside the gene matches. The CDR3 sequence is 16 residues long. CDR1 and CDR2 (germline): SGHDT, YYEEEE. CDR3 bases: TGTGCCAGCAGCATGGTAGCTAGCGGGTGGCAAGAGACCCAGTACTTC. Protein: CASSMVASGWQETQYF.

V and J are TRBV5-4 and TRBJ1-2; D ambiguous. The V and J ends lost 0 bases and 4 bases respectively, with 7 bases between them. This CDR3 spans 13 amino acids. CDR1 and CDR2 (germline): SGHNT, YYREEE (reference sequence). In DNA, the CDR3 is TGTGCCAGCAGCTTGGTTTCCAGCTATGGCTACACCTTC. This codes for CASSLVSSYGYTF.

The chain recombines TRBV10-2 with TRBJ1-6, with 8 bases identical to TRBD1. CDR1 and CDR2 from the germline V gene are WSHSY and SAAADI. The CDR3 consists of 15 residues. The J segment lost 3 bases and the V segment lost 4 bases, leaving 2 bases of the junction unmatched. CDR3 protein: CASSVGTGYNSPLHF. In nucleotides, the CDR3 is TGCGCCAGCAGTGTCGGGACAGGCTATAATTCACCCCTCCACTTT.

The chain has TRBV4-1 and TRBJ1-3; 7 nucleotides align to TRBD1. V lost 4 bases and J lost 3; bases outside the gene matches: 9. The germline CDR1 and CDR2 sequences are MGHRA and YSYEKL. This CDR3 spans 16 amino acids. The CDR3, as DNA: TGCGCCAGCAGCCTAGGGGGCGGGGCGGGTGGAAACACCATATATTTT. This translates into CASSLGGGAGGNTIYF.

The chain is built from TRBV7-9 and TRBJ2-1; the match to TRBD2 covers 9 bases. The CDR3 is 17 amino acids. J lost 1 base, V lost 2 bases, and 6 bases had no gene match. The germline V gene encodes CDR1 SEHNR and CDR2 FQNEAQ (reference sequence). CDR3 residues: CASSLLGLALSYNEQFF. The DNA of the CDR3 is TGTGCCAGCAGCTTACTGGGACTAGCTTTGTCCTACAATGAGCAGTTCTTC.

The chain has TRBV6-1 and TRBJ2-1, with 7 bases that match TRBD2. Germline lookup yields CDR1 MNHNS and CDR2 SASEGT. This CDR3 has 14 residues. The junction had 7 bases not matched to a gene; V was cut back by 7 bases and J by 4 bases. CDR3 sequence (DNA): TGTGCCAGCATCCCCGGGACTACTTACAATGAGCAGTTCTTC. Encoded protein: CASIPGTTYNEQFF.

The rearrangement joins TRBV6-1 to TRBJ2-5; possibly TRBD2 for D (5 bases). The CDR3 sequence is 13 residues long. Germline V lookup: CDR1 MNHNS, CDR2 SASEGT. V was shortened by 10 bases and J by 0 bases, with 12 bases between the two germline ends. The CDR3 protein is CAILPGYQETQYF. The CDR3 coding sequence is TGTGCCATCCTCCCGGGATACCAAGAGACCCAGTACTTC.

The table lists this clone with a count of one. In DNA form, the CDR3 reads TGCAGCGTCACAGGGGGCAGGGGTGAAGCTTTCTTT. Translation: CSVTGGRGEAFF. The V call is TRBV29-1, the J call TRBJ1-1; 9 bases fit TRBD1. The CDR3 length is 12 residues. V dropped 6 bases and J dropped 7; count of bases not matched to a gene: 6. Germline V gene data show CDR1 as SQVTM and CDR2 as ANQGSEA.

The chain has TRBV7-3 and TRBJ2-2; 10 bases align to TRBD1. The CDR3 totals 15 residues. Trimming cost V 5 bases and J 7 bases; bases outside gene matches: 7. Germline values: CDR1 SGHTA, CDR2 FQGTGA. Here the CDR3 reads CASSQRTGGNGELFF. The CDR3 nucleotides read TGTGCCAGCAGCCAAAGGACAGGGGGAAACGGGGAGCTGTTTTTT.

The V call is TRBV28, the J call TRBJ2-1; TRBD2 aligns across 16 bases. The CDR3 extends over 16 amino acids. J gave up 8 bases and V 4 bases, and 5 bases lay outside the gene matches. Germline CDR1 and CDR2: MDHEN and SYDVKM. CDR3 loop: CASSSPGLAGGDEQFF. As DNA, the CDR3 is TGTGCCAGCAGTTCCCCGGGACTAGCGGGGGGGGATGAGCAGTTCTTC.

This clone was seen a single time. The CDR3 DNA sequence: TGCGCCAGCAGCTTGGCCAGGGGGACAGGGCTAAACTATGGCTACACCTTC. The encoded protein is CASSLARGTGLNYGYTF. V gene TRBV5-1 combines with J gene TRBJ1-2, with 9 positions matching TRBD1. The V segment lost 0 bases and the J segment 2 bases; nucleotides outside the gene matches: 8. Germline values: CDR1 SGHRS, CDR2 YFSETQ. The CDR3 is 17 residues long.

The chain links TRBV2 to TRBJ2-1; TRBD2 agrees at 14 bases. The CDR3 has 21 residues. The germline V gene has CDR1 SNHLY and CDR2 FYNNEI. The V gene end was trimmed by 6 bases and the J gene end by 0 bases; junction bases not matched to a gene: 16. CDR3 amino acids: CASRDHNRGLAGVGSYNEQFF. CDR3 in DNA: TGTGCCAGCAGGGACCATAATAGGGGACTAGCGGGAGTAGGCTCCTACAATGAGCAGTTCTTC.

V is TRBV19 and J is TRBJ2-1; 9 bases line up with TRBD1. V lost 6 bases and J lost 4; bases outside the gene matches: 10. The CDR3 runs 16 residues. From germline, CDR1 is LNHDA and CDR2 SQIVND (reference sequence). CDR3 nucleotides: TGTGCCAGTAGCAAGCCGGGACAGGGACTATACAATGAGCAGTTCTTC. Residues: CASSKPGQGLYNEQFF.

This clone came up once. The CDR3 nucleotides are TGCGCCAGCAGCCCCAGCGGGGGTTACAGCAATCAGCCCCAGCATTTT. This translates into CASSPSGGYSNQPQHF. The genes are TRBV5-1 and TRBJ1-5; a weak D match, TRBD1 (5 bases). Deletions cut 4 bases from V and 1 base from J, with 15 bases between. The CDR3 consists of 16 residues. In germline, CDR1 is SGHRS, CDR2 YFSETQ.

The chain joins TRBV13 to TRBJ1-3, with no clear D. V was shortened by 0 bases and J by 7 bases, with 16 bases between the two germline ends. The CDR3 covers 16 residues. Germline V gene lookup returns CDR1 PRHDT and CDR2 FYEKMQ (reference sequence). The CDR3 DNA follows: TGTGCCAGCAGCTTAGGCCGTTACTCTTCCAGGAACACCATATATTTT. The encoded protein is CASSLGRYSSRNTIYF.

This rearrangement joins TRBV25-1 to TRBJ1-2, with unresolved D. The germline V gene has CDR1 MGHDK and CDR2 SYGVNS. The CDR3 has 13 residues. Trimming pared 5 bases from V and 4 bases from J, leaving 11 bases between. CDR3 bases: TGTGCCAGCAGTAAACCCGGGTCCTATGGCTACACCTTC. Amino acids: CASSKPGSYGYTF.